Below are 3 T cell receptor beta chains sequenced from a single sample in a study. TCRdb independently ran MiXCR on the 5' RACE reads; one entry per CDR3 protein. The sample gives some 62,000 distinct CDR3 sequences, 30% of which show up once; roughly 2.5% is in the top ten. The specimen was tumor-infiltrating naive CD4+ T cells sorted from the breast tumor. Subset in this sample: naive CD4+ T cells, CD4+CD45RA+CD25-. These receptors came from a female donor with breast cancer.

The J gene is TRBJ2-4, the V gene TRBV9, with a tentative D call TRBD2 (6 bases). In germline, CDR1 is SGDLS, CDR2 YYNGEE. The germline V and J ends were trimmed by 3 bases and 0 bases, with 10 bases remaining between them. The CDR3 consists of 15 residues. In nucleotides, the CDR3 is TGTGCCAGCAGCGGGGGGAGGATAGCCAAAAACATTCAGTACTTC. This encodes CASSGGRIAKNIQYF.

This clonotype turned up a few times. This sequence joins TRBV28 and TRBJ1-2, with 11 bases lining up with TRBD1. Germline V gene data show CDR1 as MDHEN and CDR2 as SYDVKM. This CDR3 region has 13 residues. V was pared by 6 bases and J by 7 bases, with 4 bases of the junction left unmatched. CDR3 loop: CASSGQGALGYTF. In DNA, the CDR3 is TGTGCCAGCAGCGGACAGGGGGCGCTTGGCTACACCTTC.

A single count supports this clonotype. The rearrangement uses TRBV6-1 and TRBJ2-7; no clear D gene. V was cut by 7 bases and J by 1 base, with 14 bases left in between. There are 14 residues in the CDR3. Germline V gene sequence: CDR1 MNHNS, CDR2 SASEGT. The CDR3 bases are TGTGCCAGCAACCGGGTGACTTGGTCCTACGAGCAGTACTTC. Translation: CASNRVTWSYEQYF.